Reported below is one T cell receptor beta chain. Its antigen has not been determined. No base quality values were provided; no much bigger clone lies one nucleotide off. Using the deep immunoSEQ assay, TCR CDR3 regions were amplified from genomic DNA by multiplex PCR. Extracted genomic DNA from each cell subset was spread evenly across all wells of several immunoSEQ 96-well plates, with each plate serving as a replicate. For sorted subsets, each replicate PCR was loaded with 200 ng genomic DNA, equivalent to some 31,000 T cell genomes. Purified libraries were quantified with a Qubit 3.0 fluorometer, sized on a Bioanalyzer 2100, and re-quantified with the KAPA Library Quantification kit. Every immunoSEQ 96-well plate was sequenced on a separate single-read 150-cycle Illumina NextSeq 550 flow cell. The study's own analysis went as follows. Because the immunoSEQ output included only junctional sequences and no quality scores, the filtering could not be the same as the filtering used for full-length reads. Sequences were annotated with PyIR, a Python wrapper for IgBLAST v1.9, and V/J genes and CDR3 were assigned using IMGT germline references. Reads with weak V/J assignments (E-value above 1e-6), missing CDR3, stop codons, out-of-frame junctions, or ambiguous translated residues were removed. A V3J clonotype was defined by an identical inferred V gene, J gene, and CDR3 amino acid sequence. Percentage overlap between repertoires was calculated by dividing the number of shared unique clonotypes by the size of the smaller repertoire. Richness of each repertoire was evaluated using RTK rarefaction, the Chao1 estimator, and Recon v2.1 estimates of unobserved clonotypes. For all TCRbeta clonotypes obtained by the gDNA method from several donors, generation probabilities were computed with OLGA. TCRdb limited this immuneACCESS table to in-frame rearrangements with V and J called. A share of clones is missing; checked studies link under half to unresolved V genes, and the rest is unexplained. Clone size and V and J calls were adopted from that table, with D and trimming inferred from the DNA. The sample includes more than 2,000,000 clones, with more than 80% observed a single time. Together, the top ten hold more than 0.12% of the sample.

The donors were healthy, HIV-negative adults who had no recently reported acute infections or vaccinations. Every donor was a Caucasian adult living in Nashville, Tennessee, USA. CD4+ T cells were enriched by magnetic negative selection, after which naive cells were positively selected on CD45RA and the negative fraction was taken as the memory subset. Blood was obtained by leukapheresis, after which PBMCs were separated by Ficoll-Histopaque density gradient centrifugation and cryopreserved in liquid nitrogen vapor phase. Purity and quantity of every magnetically sorted T cell population were checked by analytical flow cytometry. Genomic DNA was isolated from each sorted fraction and quantified by UV absorbance on a Nanodrop 2000c. These data come from a study of shared clonotypes between healthy human individuals (TCRdb year 2020). At the level of the whole study: Three men and a couple of women, aged 18 to 49 years, made up the cohort. To increase sequencing depth and limit assay-specific biases, TCR repertoire library preparation and sequencing were carried out by different laboratories using diverse techniques. The study deeply sequenced blood TCR repertoires of five healthy adults to estimate repertoire size and the extent of clonotype sharing between individuals. Per donor, leukapheresis produced somewhere between about 0.85 and 9.5 billion PBMCs. Per donor, three plates each were used for CD4 naive and CD4 memory, two for CD8 naive, and one for CD8 memory.

The paper as a whole reports these results and caveats: Sampling was restricted to blood, and TCR repertoires in tissue are likely to differ from TCR repertoires in blood. Because the study included only a small number of donors, the genetic and exposure-history diversity represented was limited. Incomplete sequencing was indicated by rarefaction of sorted-subset datasets, despite the large sequencing depth. Compared with non-shared clonotypes, clonotypes shared by all four sorted-subset donors had higher generation probabilities. Pairwise subsampling indicated that sequencing depth was expected to affect the degree of clonotype sharing among donors. About 5% of naive CD4, 3.5% of naive CD8, around 2.3% of memory CD4, and 0.35% to 0.4% of memory CD8 clonotypes were shared across several donors. Naive subsets generally had larger estimated clonotype richness than memory subsets did.

Sequencing input: naive CD4+ T cells sorted from blood. The cell subset or site label of this sample denotes: CD45RA+ positively selected. This clonotype originated in a man aged 18 to 30 in good health.

CDR3 loop: CAWYQGAGGGQFF. The sequenced DNA: TGTGCCTGGTACCAAGGAGCGGGAGGAGGGCAGTTCTTC. Rearrangement joined TRBV30 to TRBJ2-1; 9 central bases correspond to TRBD2. V is trimmed back by 5 bases and J by 12 bases, and the junction contains 11 bases that no gene match accounts for. CDR3 length: 13 amino acids, cysteine to phenylalanine. Of all the DNA, just the CDR3 is kept, 39 bases in frame from base 1. In the germline V gene (reference sequence), CDR1 corresponds to GTSNPN and CDR2 to SVGIG. Reference TRBV30 and TRBJ2-1 proteins supply the regions before and after the CDR3; the full variable domain is: SQTIHQWPATLVQPVGSPLSLECTVEGTSNPNLYWYRQAAGRGLQLLFYSVGIGQISSEVPQNLSASRPQDRQFILSSKKLLLSDSGFYLCAWYQGAGGGQFFGPGTRLTVL.